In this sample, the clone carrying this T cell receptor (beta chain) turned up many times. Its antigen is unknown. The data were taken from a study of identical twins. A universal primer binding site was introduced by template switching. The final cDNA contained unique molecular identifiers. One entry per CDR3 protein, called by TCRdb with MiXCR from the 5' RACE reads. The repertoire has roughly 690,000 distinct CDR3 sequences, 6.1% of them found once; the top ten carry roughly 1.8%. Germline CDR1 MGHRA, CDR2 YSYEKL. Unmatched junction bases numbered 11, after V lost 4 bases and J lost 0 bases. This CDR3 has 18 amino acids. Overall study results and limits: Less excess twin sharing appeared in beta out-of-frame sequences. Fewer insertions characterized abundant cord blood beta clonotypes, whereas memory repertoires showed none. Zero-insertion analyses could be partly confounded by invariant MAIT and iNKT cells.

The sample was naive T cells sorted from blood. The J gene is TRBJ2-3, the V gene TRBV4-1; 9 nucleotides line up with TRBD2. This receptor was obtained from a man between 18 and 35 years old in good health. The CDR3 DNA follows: TGCGCCAGCAGCCCCCAGTTAGCGGGAGACCCAAGCACAGATACGCAGTATTTT. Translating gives CASSPQLAGDPSTDTQYF.